The 32 T cell receptor beta chains presented below share a single source sample, sequenced in a study of T cells in women clearing cervical HPV infection. Method: immunoSEQ multiplex PCR; TCRdb's copy keeps in-frame clones and lacks some. The repertoire table contains tens of thousands of clones. The sample taken for sequencing was blood buffy coat. These receptors were obtained from a woman aged 18-69 years with a cervical HPV16 infection that either progressed to CIN3+ or cleared (not recorded which).

With regard to this clone: Read data end 3 residues before the CDR3 end; the end is taken from the germline J gene. The rearrangement joins TRBV5-1 to TRBJ2-7, with D maybe TRBD2 (6 bases). Trimming pared 2 bases from V and 0 bases from J, leaving 9 bases between. The CDR3 has 14 amino acids. Germline V lookup: CDR1 SGHRS, CDR2 YFSETQ. Partial CDR3 DNA: TGCGCCAGCAGCTTTAGCGGAAGCTCCTACGAG. This codes for CASSFSGSSYE. In full, the CDR3 reads CASSFSGSSYEQYF.

Concerning this clone: The read finishes 3 residues shy of the CDR3 end, and the germline J gene is used to complete it. The rearrangement joins TRBV7-8 to TRBJ2-3; possible D gene TRBD2, 6 bases. CDR1 and CDR2 from the germline V gene are SGHVS and FQNEAQ. This CDR3 region has 15 residues. CDR3 bases read: TGTGCCAGCAGCGCCCTATGGAGGGTGAATCAGCCG. It translates to CASSALWRVNQP. The whole CDR3 region reads CASSALWRVNQPQYF.

Notes on this clone: The sequenced fragment ends 3 residues before the CDR3 boundary, so the rest is inferred from the germline J gene. The chain employs TRBV7-2 and TRBJ1-4; 9 bases are shared with TRBD1. Germline V gene sequence: CDR1 SGHTA, CDR2 FQGNSA. CDR3 length equals 14 residues. V shed 3 bases and J 8 bases; nucleotides not matched to a gene: 4. Incomplete CDR3 DNA: TGTGCCAGCAGCTTCGGGACAGGGAGGGAAAAA. It is translated as CASSFGTGREK. The CDR3 in its entirety is CASSFGTGREKLFF. The full variable domain, rest sourced from reference TRBV7-2 and TRBJ1-4, is GAGVSQSPSNKVTEKGKDVELRCDPISGHTALYWYRQSLGQGLEFLIYFQGNSAPDKSGLPSDRFSAERTGGSVSTLTIQRTQQEDSAVYLCASSFGTGREKLFFGSGTQLSVL.

Comment on this clone: The missing CDR3 end, 3 residues past where the read stops, is filled in from the germline J gene. The chain carries TRBV2 and TRBJ1-1, with D unclear. CDR1 is SNHLY and CDR2 is FYNNEI in the germline V gene. The V gene lost 4 bases and the J gene lost 1 base, with 7 bases spanning the gap. CDR3 length equals 13 residues. CDR3: CASSVTPNTEAFF. CDR3 DNA, as far as it was read: TGTGCCAGCAGTGTGACACCGAACACTGAA.

The chain's CDR3 is CAWSGYPGQPQHF. CDR3 DNA, as far as it was read: TGTGCCTGGAGTGGGTATCCGGGTCAGCCC. The chain has TRBV30 and TRBJ1-5; D is unclear. The CDR3 is cut off 3 residues early in the read; its end comes from the germline J gene. This CDR3 contains 13 residues. Trimming took off 1 base at V and 6 bases at J, with 10 bases between the two ends. Germline values: CDR1 GTSNPN, CDR2 SVGIG (reference sequence).

This CDR3 reads CASSLEAGEYEKLFF. Partial CDR3 DNA: TGCGCCAGCAGCTTGGAAGCGGGGGAATATGAAAAG. This sequence joins TRBV5-1 and TRBJ2-2, with TRBD2 identical over 8 bases. The CDR3 end is not reached by the read, which stops 3 residues before it; the germline J gene fills it in. CDR1 and CDR2 (germline): SGHRS, YFSETQ. This CDR3 comprises 15 residues.

As regards this clone: From the germline J gene comes the end of the CDR3, since the read stops 3 residues before it. This chain connects TRBV7-3 to TRBJ1-2; D gene ambiguous. Germline V gene data show CDR1 as SGHTA and CDR2 as FQGTGA. The CDR3 is made up of 13 amino acids. The CDR3 loop is CASSTGLNNDYTF. The CDR3 bases that were read are TGTGCCAGCAGCACCGGACTAAACAATGAC. Full variable domain (remainder filled in from reference TRBV7-3 and TRBJ1-2): GAGVSQTPSNKVTEKGKYVELRCDPISGHTALYWYRQSLGQGPEFLIYFQGTGAADDSGLPNDRFFAVRPEGSVSTLKIQRTERGDSAVYLCASSTGLNNDYTFGSGTRLTVV.

As for this clone: The sequence runs out 3 residues before the end of the CDR3; the remainder is reconstructed from the germline J gene. This rearrangement joins TRBV19 to TRBJ1-2; TRBD1 might be the D (5 bases). In germline, CDR1 is LNHDA, CDR2 SQIVND (reference sequence). The CDR3 loop spans 15 amino acids. The covered CDR3 bases are TGTGCCAGTAGTCCCGGTCGGGGGATGGCAGATACC. The encoded protein is CASSPGRGMADT. The entire CDR3 reads CASSPGRGMADTYTF.

A remark on this clone: The CDR3 is cut off 3 residues early in the read; its end comes from the germline J gene. The rearrangement links TRBV7-6 to TRBJ1-2; D remains ambiguous. In germline, CDR1 is SGHVS, CDR2 FNYEAQ. The CDR3 is 13 amino acids. The CDR3 is CASSLGQAYDYTF. The sequenced part of the CDR3 DNA is TGTGCCAGCAGCTTAGGGCAGGCCTACGAC.

With regard to this clone: The read finishes 3 residues shy of the CDR3 end, and the germline J gene is used to complete it. The chain has TRBV12-5 and TRBJ2-2; 10 positions agree with TRBD2. Germline CDR1 reads LGHNT; CDR2 reads FRNRAP. V gave up 3 bases and J gave up 4 bases; unmatched junction bases: 20. The CDR3 consists of 21 residues. Partial CDR3 DNA: TGTGCTAGTGGTTTACACGTTTTAGGTAGCGGGGGGAAGTTGGCCACCGGGGAG. Its translation is CASGLHVLGSGGKLATGE. The whole CDR3 sequence is CASGLHVLGSGGKLATGELFF. Supplemented by reference TRBV12-5 and TRBJ2-2, the full variable domain reads DARVTQTPRHKVTEMGQEVTMRCQPILGHNTVFWYRQTMMQGLELLAYFRNRAPLDDSGMPKDRFSAEMPDATLATLKIQPSEPRDSAVYFCASGLHVLGSGGKLATGELFFGEGSRLTVL.

As for this clone: The read halts 3 residues ahead of the CDR3 end, with the missing end drawn from the germline J gene. The rearrangement joins TRBV10-2 to TRBJ2-5; 9 bases match TRBD2. Germline V gene lookup returns CDR1 WSHSY and CDR2 SAAADI. The CDR3 totals 15 residues. With 6 bases clipped from V and 5 bases from J, the junction kept 10 bases outside the gene matches. CDR3 sequence reads: CASSPGAGGQETQYF. The covered CDR3 bases are TGCGCCAGCAGCCCTGGGGCGGGGGGGCAGGAGACC.

On this clone: The CDR3 extends 3 residues past the end of the read, so its final part is completed from the germline J gene. This chain connects TRBV10-2 to TRBJ1-5, with D perhaps matching TRBD1 (6 bases). The ends were cut back, 6 bases at V and 6 bases at J, with 9 bases in the middle. The CDR3 covers 12 residues. Germline V CDR1 and CDR2: WSHSY, SAAADI. CDR3 DNA (partial): TGCGCCAGCAGGCAGGGGATTCAGCCC. Translated: CASRQGIQP. The full CDR3 protein is CASRQGIQPQHF.

Points on this clone: The read comes to an end 3 residues before the CDR3 does, leaving the germline J gene to fill in the end. This sequence joins TRBV30 and TRBJ2-1, with D maybe TRBD1 (6 bases). The CDR3 spans 15 residues. V was clipped by 1 base and J by 0 bases, with 10 bases between them. In germline, CDR1 is GTSNPN, CDR2 SVGIG (reference sequence). CDR3 loop: CAWSATGSSYNEQFF. The DNA read from the CDR3 is TGTGCCTGGAGTGCCACAGGGAGCTCCTACAATGAG.

Note on this clone: The read ends 3 residues shy of where the CDR3 ends; the end is completed using the germline J gene. J is TRBJ1-1 and V is TRBV30; 9 positions match TRBD1. Germline CDR1 reads GTSNPN; CDR2 reads SVGIG (reference sequence). The CDR3 loop spans 12 amino acids. CDR3 protein: CASRRDRDQAFF. Partial CDR3 DNA: TGTGCCTCCCGCCGGGACAGGGATCAA.

As regards this clone: Sequencing ends 3 residues short of the CDR3 end; the germline J gene provides the rest. The chain joins TRBV5-1 to TRBJ2-3; D gene unclear. Germline values: CDR1 SGHRS, CDR2 YFSETQ. CDR3 length: 12 amino acids. Incomplete CDR3 DNA: TGCGCCAGCAGCTCATCTTTAGAGACG. Residues: CASSSSLET. The CDR3, in full, reads CASSSSLETQYF. The full variable domain, completed using reference TRBV5-1 and TRBJ2-3, is KAGVTQTPRYLIKTRGQQVTLSCSPISGHRSVSWYQQTPGQGLQFLFEYFSETQRNKGNFPGRFSGRQFSNSRSEMNVSTLELGDSALYLCASSSSLETQYFGPGTRLTVL.

Details on this clone: The read gets to within 3 residues of the CDR3 end, and the germline J gene fills in the rest. The same CDR3 is also encoded by other DNA sequences in this sample. V and J are TRBV29-1 and TRBJ2-2; maybe TRBD1 (6 bases). The V gene's germline CDR1 is SQVTM and CDR2 ANQGSEA. V gave up 3 bases and J gave up 5 bases, with 7 bases separating them. The CDR3 consists of 12 residues. CDR3 bases read: TGCAGCGTTGACAGGGGAACCGGGGAG. It codes for CSVDRGTGE. The whole CDR3 region reads CSVDRGTGELFF.

Points on this clone: The CDR3 end lies 3 residues beyond the end of the read and is filled in from the germline J gene. This chain connects TRBV7-9 to TRBJ2-3; D not resolved. The CDR3 spans 15 residues. The V gene lost 0 bases and the J gene lost 0 bases, with 7 bases spanning the gap. Germline CDR1 SEHNR, CDR2 FQNEAQ (reference sequence). The CDR3 region is CASSLALTSTDTQYF. The CDR3 bases that were read are TGTGCCAGCAGCTTAGCCCTAACTAGCACAGATACG.

A note on this clone: The read comes to an end 3 residues before the CDR3 does, leaving the germline J gene to fill in the end. The rearrangement joins TRBV5-6 to TRBJ2-4, with 9 nucleotides matching TRBD2. The CDR3 runs 15 residues. Germline loops: CDR1 SGHDT, CDR2 YYEEEE. Unmatched junction bases numbered 7, after V lost 3 bases and J lost 6 bases. This chain's CDR3 is CASSSSGGLPNIQYF. Partial CDR3 DNA: TGTGCCAGCAGCTCAAGCGGGGGGCTCCCAAACATT. Full variable domain (rest looked up from reference TRBV5-6 and TRBJ2-4): DAGVTQSPTHLIKTRGQQVTLRCSPKSGHDTVSWYQQALGQGPQFIFQYYEEEERQRGNFPDRFSGHQFPNYSSELNVNALLLGDSALYLCASSSSGGLPNIQYFGAGTRLSVL.

In regard to this clone: From the germline J gene comes the end of the CDR3, since the read stops 3 residues before it. This chain joins TRBV5-1 and TRBJ1-4; 9 bases fit TRBD1. Germline V lookup: CDR1 SGHRS, CDR2 YFSETQ. The CDR3 spans 16 residues. V was clipped by 4 bases and J by 8 bases; unmatched bases: 12. The part of the CDR3 DNA that was read is TGCGCCAGCAGCAGGGAGGGGACAGGGTTCGGGGAAAAA. It specifies CASSREGTGFGEK. The entire CDR3 sequence reads CASSREGTGFGEKLFF.

Concerning this clone itself: With the read ending 3 residues before the CDR3 end, the germline J gene is used to fill in that end. The chain employs TRBV6-1 and TRBJ2-2; D may be TRBD2 (5 bases). Trimming removed 2 bases from V and 0 bases from J, with 7 bases in between. This CDR3 has 15 amino acids. Germline values: CDR1 MNHNS, CDR2 SASEGT. The part of the CDR3 DNA that was read is TGTGCCAGCAGTGAACGGGGTCCGAACACCGGGGAG. This sequence encodes CASSERGPNTGE. The entire CDR3 reads CASSERGPNTGELFF.

In regard to this clone: The DNA ends 3 residues before the CDR3 does, and the rest of the CDR3 is filled in from the germline J gene. V gene TRBV20-1 combines with J gene TRBJ2-2; the D gene is possibly TRBD2 (5 bases). V lost 5 bases to trimming and J lost 3 bases, with 7 bases between them. This CDR3 has 12 residues. Germline V gives CDR1 DFQATT, CDR2 SNEGSKA (reference sequence). The CDR3 loop reads CSASGDTGELFF. CDR3 DNA, as far as it was read: TGCAGTGCTTCCGGGGACACCGGGGAG.

Notes on this clone: The CDR3 is cut off 3 residues early in the read; its end comes from the germline J gene. The rearrangement links TRBV3-1 (or the pseudogene TRBV3-2) to TRBJ1-2; D ambiguous. CDR3 size: 11 residues. Looked up from germline, CDR1 is LGHDT and CDR2 is YNNKEL (reference sequence). V was shortened by 5 bases and J by 5 bases, with 6 bases between the two germline ends. The CDR3: CASSFQYGYTF. CDR3 bases read: TGTGCCAGCAGCTTTCAATATGGC.

Concerning this clone itself: The read terminates 3 residues before the CDR3 end, so the remaining end is supplied by the germline J gene. This chain connects TRBV19 to TRBJ2-5; the match to TRBD1 covers 9 bases. Germline V lookup: CDR1 LNHDA, CDR2 SQIVND (reference sequence). CDR3 length: 16 residues. Trimming at V came to 6 bases and at J to 4 bases, leaving 12 bases not matched to a gene. The CDR3 spells CASSSQGASKGETQYF. The CDR3 DNA, read in part, is TGTGCCAGTAGCTCACAGGGGGCGTCGAAGGGAGAGACC.

As for this clone: The CDR3 extends 3 residues past the end of the read, so its final part is completed from the germline J gene. This sequence joins TRBV6-1 and TRBJ1-6; unclear D gene. The CDR3 is 16 residues long. From germline, CDR1 is MNHNS and CDR2 SASEGT. V dropped 4 bases and J dropped 0 bases, with 10 bases sitting between them. CDR3 DNA, as far as it was read: TGTGCCAGCAGTGCACAACAGAGCTCCTATAATTCACCC. Amino acids: CASSAQQSSYNSP. The whole CDR3 sequence is CASSAQQSSYNSPLHF.

As to this clone: The CDR3 extends 3 residues past the end of the read, so its final part is completed from the germline J gene. This sequence joins TRBV7-3 and TRBJ2-6; possible D gene TRBD1, 6 bases. The CDR3 runs 19 residues. CDR1 is SGHTA, CDR2 FQGTGA, per germline. Trimming left V 0 bases short and J 0 bases short, with 15 bases between. The CDR3 region is CASSLTPAGVGSGANVLTF. The CDR3 bases that were read are TGTGCCAGCAGCTTAACACCGGCAGGGGTCGGCTCTGGGGCCAACGTC.

Regarding this clone: Read coverage stops 3 residues before the CDR3 terminus; the germline J gene supplies the remainder. The chain is built from TRBV30 and TRBJ2-3, with TRBD1 identical over 7 bases. Per germline, CDR1 GTSNPN and CDR2 SVGIG (reference sequence). Trimming removed 5 bases from V and 4 bases from J; junction bases left unmatched: 6. CDR3 length equals 13 residues. The CDR3 bases that were read are TGTGCCTGGGACAGGGTCCCCTCAGATACG. It codes for CAWDRVPSDT. The complete CDR3 sequence is CAWDRVPSDTQYF.

In regard to this clone: The CDR3 end is not reached by the read, which stops 3 residues before it; the germline J gene fills it in. The J gene is TRBJ2-7, the V gene TRBV4-1; 7 bases align to TRBD2. CDR1 is MGHRA and CDR2 is YSYEKL in the germline V gene. The V and J ends lost 0 bases and 3 bases, in that order; junction bases with no gene match: 8. The length of the CDR3 is 16 residues. The CDR3 sequence is CASSQEGGDFIYEQYF. The CDR3 bases that were read are TGCGCCAGCAGCCAAGAGGGAGGGGACTTCATCTACGAG.

A note on this clone: Read sequence stops 3 residues before the CDR3 end, and the germline J gene provides the missing end. The chain has TRBV5-1 and TRBJ1-4, with 7 bases aligning to TRBD1. The junction had 11 bases not matched to a gene; V was cut back by 5 bases and J by 4 bases. Germline CDR1 is SGHRS and CDR2 is YFSETQ. The CDR3 spans 16 residues. The DNA read from the CDR3 is TGCGCCAGCAGACTACCCTACAGGGGCGATAATGAAAAA. Its translation is CASRLPYRGDNEK. The full CDR3 protein is CASRLPYRGDNEKLFF.

In regard to this clone: The sequenced fragment ends 3 residues before the CDR3 boundary, so the rest is inferred from the germline J gene. This chain connects TRBV19 to TRBJ2-1, with 7 bases fitting TRBD1. The CDR3 consists of 16 residues. Looked up from germline, CDR1 is LNHDA and CDR2 is SQIVND (reference sequence). V lost 5 bases to trimming and J lost 0 bases; unmatched junction nucleotides: 7. The part of the CDR3 DNA that was read is TGTGCCAGTAGTGAAACAGGGGCTAGCTCCTACAATGAG. Its translation is CASSETGASSYNE. The whole CDR3 sequence is CASSETGASSYNEQFF.

Details on this clone: Coverage ceases 3 residues before the CDR3 finishes, and the germline J gene fills in the end. This sequence joins TRBV19 and TRBJ1-2; D gene uncertain. V was clipped by 1 base and J by 6 bases, with 9 bases between them. CDR3 length: 13 amino acids. The germline V gene has CDR1 LNHDA and CDR2 SQIVND (reference sequence). The CDR3 protein is CASSIGHTDGYTF. CDR3 DNA, as far as it was read: TGTGCCAGTAGTATAGGGCACACAGATGGC.

Note on this clone: The missing CDR3 end, 3 residues past where the read stops, is filled in from the germline J gene. The rearrangement uses TRBV11-2 and TRBJ1-2; 8 bases fit TRBD1. The J segment lost 6 bases and the V segment lost 0 bases, leaving 3 bases of the junction unmatched. The CDR3 contains 14 residues. CDR1 SGHAT and CDR2 FQNNGV come from the germline V gene. The CDR3 sequence is CASSLDRQGNGYTF. The DNA read from the CDR3 is TGTGCCAGCAGCTTAGATCGACAGGGGAATGGC.

The CDR3 sequence is CASSVRDRVDYGYTF. The DNA read from the CDR3 is TGTGCCAGCAGCGTCCGGGACAGGGTAGACTATGGC. The V and J genes are TRBV7-8 and TRBJ1-2; 9 nucleotides agree with TRBD1. Read sequence stops 3 residues before the CDR3 end, and the germline J gene provides the missing end. Losses at the gene ends were 5 bases for V and 3 bases for J; bases not matched to a gene: 7. From germline, CDR1 is SGHVS and CDR2 FQNEAQ. This CDR3 is built from 15 residues.